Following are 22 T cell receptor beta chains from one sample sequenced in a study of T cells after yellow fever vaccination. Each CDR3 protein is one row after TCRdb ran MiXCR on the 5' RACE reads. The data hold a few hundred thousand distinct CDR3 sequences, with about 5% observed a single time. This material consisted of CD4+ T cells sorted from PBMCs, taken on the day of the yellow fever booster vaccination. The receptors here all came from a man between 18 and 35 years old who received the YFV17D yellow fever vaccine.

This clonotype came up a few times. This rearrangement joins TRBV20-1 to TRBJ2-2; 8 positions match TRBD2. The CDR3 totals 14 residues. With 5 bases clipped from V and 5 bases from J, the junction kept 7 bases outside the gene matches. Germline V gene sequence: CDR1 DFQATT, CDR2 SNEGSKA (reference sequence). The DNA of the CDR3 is TGCAGTGCTCAGACGGGGGGGGCGACCGGGGAGCTGTTTTTT. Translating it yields CSAQTGGATGELFF.

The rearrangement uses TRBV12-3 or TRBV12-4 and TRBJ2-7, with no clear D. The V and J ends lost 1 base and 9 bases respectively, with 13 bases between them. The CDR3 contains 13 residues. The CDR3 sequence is CASSLGVGKVQYV. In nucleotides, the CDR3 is TGTGCCAGCAGTTTAGGAGTGGGGAAGGTGCAGTACGTC.

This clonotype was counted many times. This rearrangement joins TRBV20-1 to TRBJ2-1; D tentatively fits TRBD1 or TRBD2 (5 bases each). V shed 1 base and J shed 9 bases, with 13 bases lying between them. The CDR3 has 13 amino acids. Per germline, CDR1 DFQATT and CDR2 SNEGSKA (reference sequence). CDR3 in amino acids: CSARGGSGSEQFF. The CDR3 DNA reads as TGCAGTGCTAGAGGGGGGTCCGGAAGTGAGCAGTTCTTC.

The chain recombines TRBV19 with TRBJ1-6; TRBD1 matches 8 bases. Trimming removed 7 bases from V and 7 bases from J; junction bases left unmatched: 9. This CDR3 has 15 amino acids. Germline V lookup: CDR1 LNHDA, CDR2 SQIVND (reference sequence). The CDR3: CASTPRQGPNSPLHF. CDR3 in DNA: TGTGCCAGTACCCCCCGACAGGGGCCGAATTCACCCCTCCACTTT.

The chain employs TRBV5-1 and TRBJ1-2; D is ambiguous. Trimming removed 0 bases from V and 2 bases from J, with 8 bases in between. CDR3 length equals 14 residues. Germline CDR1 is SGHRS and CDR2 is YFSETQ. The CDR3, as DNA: TGCGCCAGCAGCTTGGAGGGCAGGAACTATGGCTACACCTTC. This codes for CASSLEGRNYGYTF.

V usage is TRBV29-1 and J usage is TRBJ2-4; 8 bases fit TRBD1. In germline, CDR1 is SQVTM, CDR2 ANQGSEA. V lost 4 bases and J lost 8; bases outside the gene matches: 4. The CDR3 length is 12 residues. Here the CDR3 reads CSVGQGLDIQYF. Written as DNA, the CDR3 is TGCAGCGTTGGACAGGGGTTGGACATTCAGTACTTC.

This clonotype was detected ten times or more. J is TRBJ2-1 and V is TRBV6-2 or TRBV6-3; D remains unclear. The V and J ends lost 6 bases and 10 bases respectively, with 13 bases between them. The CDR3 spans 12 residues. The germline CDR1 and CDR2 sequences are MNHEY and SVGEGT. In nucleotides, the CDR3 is TGTGCCAGCAGACCACCCTCAGGAGAGCAGTTCTTC. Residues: CASRPPSGEQFF.

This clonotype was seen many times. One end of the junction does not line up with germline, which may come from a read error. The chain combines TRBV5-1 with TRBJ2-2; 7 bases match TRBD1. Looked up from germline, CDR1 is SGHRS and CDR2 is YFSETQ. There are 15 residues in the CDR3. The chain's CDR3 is CASSPGTANTGELFF. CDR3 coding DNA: TGTGCCAGCTCACCCGGGACAGCGAACACCGGGGAGCTGTTTTTT.

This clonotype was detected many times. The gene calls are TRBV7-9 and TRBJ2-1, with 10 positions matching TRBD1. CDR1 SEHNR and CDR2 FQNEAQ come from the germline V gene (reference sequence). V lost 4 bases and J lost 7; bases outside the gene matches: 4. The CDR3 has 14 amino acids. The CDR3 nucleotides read TGTGCCAGCAGCTCCTGGACAGGGGGAAATGAGCAGTTCTTC. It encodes CASSSWTGGNEQFF.

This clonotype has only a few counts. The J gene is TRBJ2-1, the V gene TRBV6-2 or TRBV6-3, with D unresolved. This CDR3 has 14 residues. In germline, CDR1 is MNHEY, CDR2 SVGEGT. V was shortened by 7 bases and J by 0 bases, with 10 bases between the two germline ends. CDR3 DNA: TGTGCCAGCACCCCCGGGTCCTCCTACAATGAGCAGTTCTTC. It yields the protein CASTPGSSYNEQFF.

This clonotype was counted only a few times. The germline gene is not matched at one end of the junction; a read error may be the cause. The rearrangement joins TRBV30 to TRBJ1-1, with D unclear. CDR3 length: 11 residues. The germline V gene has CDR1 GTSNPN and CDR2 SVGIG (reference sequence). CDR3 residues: CASAVNTEAFF. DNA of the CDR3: TGCGCCTCGGCGGTGAACACTGAAGCTTTCTTT.

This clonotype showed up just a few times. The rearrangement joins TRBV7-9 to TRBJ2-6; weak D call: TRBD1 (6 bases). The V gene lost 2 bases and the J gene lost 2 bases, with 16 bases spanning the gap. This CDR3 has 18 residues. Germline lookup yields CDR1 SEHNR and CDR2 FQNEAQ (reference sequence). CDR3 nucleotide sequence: TGTGCCAGCAGCTTAACTCACAGGGTACCGACTGGGGCCAACGTCCTGACTTTC. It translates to CASSLTHRVPTGANVLTF.

The CDR3 nucleotides read TGCGCCAGCAGCCAAGACCCCTCGGGTGGCTACGAGCAGTACTTC. Its protein product is CASSQDPSGGYEQYF. The chain uses TRBV4-3 and TRBJ2-7; D call uncertain. This CDR3 contains 15 residues. V lost 0 bases and J 3 bases, leaving 12 bases between the germline ends. Germline V CDR1 and CDR2: LGHNA, YSLEER.

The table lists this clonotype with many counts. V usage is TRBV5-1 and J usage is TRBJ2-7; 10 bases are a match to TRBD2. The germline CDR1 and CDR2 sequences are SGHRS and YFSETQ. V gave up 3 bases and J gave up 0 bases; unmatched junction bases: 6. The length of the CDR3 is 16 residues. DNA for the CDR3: TGCGCCAGCAGCTCCTTAGCGGGGGGCAGCTCCTACGAGCAGTACTTC. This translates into CASSSLAGGSSYEQYF.

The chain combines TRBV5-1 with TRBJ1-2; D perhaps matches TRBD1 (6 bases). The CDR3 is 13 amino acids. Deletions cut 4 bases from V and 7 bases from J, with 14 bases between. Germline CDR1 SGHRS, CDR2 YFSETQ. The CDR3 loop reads CASSATGSSGYTF. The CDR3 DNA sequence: TGCGCCAGCAGCGCAACAGGGTCAAGTGGCTACACCTTC. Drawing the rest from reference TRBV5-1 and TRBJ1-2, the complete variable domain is KAGVTQTPRYLIKTRGQQVTLSCSPISGHRSVSWYQQTPGQGLQFLFEYFSETQRNKGNFPGRFSGRQFSNSRSEMNVSTLELGDSALYLCASSATGSSGYTFGSGTRLTVV.

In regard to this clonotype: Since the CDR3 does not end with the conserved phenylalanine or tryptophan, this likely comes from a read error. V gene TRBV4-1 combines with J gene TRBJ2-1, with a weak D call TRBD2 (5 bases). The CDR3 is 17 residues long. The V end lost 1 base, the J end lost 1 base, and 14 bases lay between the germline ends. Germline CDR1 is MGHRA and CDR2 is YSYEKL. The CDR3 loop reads CASSQGTSLGSYNEQFL. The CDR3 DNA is TGCGCCAGCAGCCAAGGGACTTCGTTGGGGTCCTACAATGAGCAGTTCCTC.

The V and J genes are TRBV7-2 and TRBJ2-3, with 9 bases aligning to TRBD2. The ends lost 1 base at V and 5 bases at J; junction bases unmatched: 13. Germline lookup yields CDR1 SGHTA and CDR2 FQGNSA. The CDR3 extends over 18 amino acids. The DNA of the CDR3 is TGTGCCAGCAGCTTAGTGGGGGCGCGGGGGGGTCTGGGAGATACGCAGTATTTT. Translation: CASSLVGARGGLGDTQYF.

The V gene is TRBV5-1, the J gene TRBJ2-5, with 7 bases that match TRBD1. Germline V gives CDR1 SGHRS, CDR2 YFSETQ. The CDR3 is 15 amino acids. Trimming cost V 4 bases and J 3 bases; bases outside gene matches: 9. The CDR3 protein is CASSATGTEEETQYF. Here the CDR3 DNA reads TGCGCCAGCAGCGCCACCGGGACAGAAGAAGAGACCCAGTACTTC.

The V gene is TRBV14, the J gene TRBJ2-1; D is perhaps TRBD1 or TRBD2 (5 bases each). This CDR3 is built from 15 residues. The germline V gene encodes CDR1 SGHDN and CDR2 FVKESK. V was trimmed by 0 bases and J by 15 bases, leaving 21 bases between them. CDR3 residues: CASSQDGWDGSYLFF. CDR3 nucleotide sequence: TGTGCCAGCAGCCAAGATGGCTGGGACGGCTCTTACTTGTTCTTC.

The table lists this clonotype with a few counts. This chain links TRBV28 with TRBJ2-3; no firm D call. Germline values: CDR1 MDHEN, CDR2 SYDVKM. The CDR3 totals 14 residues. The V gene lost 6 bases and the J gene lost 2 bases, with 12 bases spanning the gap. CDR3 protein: CASSVGGVTDTQYF. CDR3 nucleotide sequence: TGTGCCAGCAGCGTGGGTGGGGTCACAGATACGCAGTATTTT.

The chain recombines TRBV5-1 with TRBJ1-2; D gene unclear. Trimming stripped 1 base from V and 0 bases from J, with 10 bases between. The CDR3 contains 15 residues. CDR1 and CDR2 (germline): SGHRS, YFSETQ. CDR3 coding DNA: TGCGCCAGCAGCTTGTTCTCAGACACTAACTATGGCTACACCTTC. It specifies CASSLFSDTNYGYTF.

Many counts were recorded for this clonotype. CDR3 coding DNA: TGTGCCAGCAGCCAAGAATGGACAGACAATGAGCAGTTCTTC. This gives the protein CASSQEWTDNEQFF. This chain connects TRBV4-2 to TRBJ2-1, with D maybe TRBD1 (6 bases). Germline loops: CDR1 LGHNA, CDR2 YNFKEQ. V shed 0 bases and J shed 5 bases, with 8 bases lying between them. The CDR3 loop spans 14 amino acids.